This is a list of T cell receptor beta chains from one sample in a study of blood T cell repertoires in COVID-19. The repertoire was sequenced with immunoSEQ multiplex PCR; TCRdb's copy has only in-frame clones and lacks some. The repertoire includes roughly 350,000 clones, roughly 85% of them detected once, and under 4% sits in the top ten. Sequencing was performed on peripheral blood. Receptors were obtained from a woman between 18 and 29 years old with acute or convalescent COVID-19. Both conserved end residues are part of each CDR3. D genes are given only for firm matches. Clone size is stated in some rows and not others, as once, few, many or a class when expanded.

CDR3nt: TGTGCCAGCTCGGGGGACAGACAGAGGAACTATGGCTACACCTTC
CDR3aa: CASSGDRQRNYGYTF
abundance: NA
v_gene: TRBV18
j_gene: TRBJ1-2
d_gene: TRBD1
len: 15

CDR3nt: TGCAGCGTTGTACGAGGGAACACTGAAGCTTTCTTT
CDR3aa: CSVVRGNTEAFF
abundance: NA
v_gene: TRBV29-1
j_gene: TRBJ1-1
d_gene: NA
len: 12

CDR3nt: TGTGCCAGCAGTGACCCGGGACAACCCTACAATGAGCAGTTCTTC
CDR3aa: CASSDPGQPYNEQFF
abundance: NA
v_gene: TRBV25-1
j_gene: TRBJ2-1
d_gene: NA
len: 15

CDR3nt: TGCGCCAGCAGCTTGACAGATTACTATGGCTACACCTTC
CDR3aa: CASSLTDYYGYTF
abundance: NA
v_gene: TRBV5-1
j_gene: TRBJ1-2
d_gene: NA
len: 13

CDR3nt: TGCGCCAGCAGCTCATCCGGGACAGGGACTTCTAACTATGGCTACACCTTC
CDR3aa: CASSSSGTGTSNYGYTF
abundance: NA
v_gene: TRBV5-1
j_gene: TRBJ1-2
d_gene: TRBD1
len: 17

CDR3nt: TGTGCCAGCAGTGAAGCCCTACTAGCGGGAAGGGGACAAGAGACCCAGTACTTC
CDR3aa: CASSEALLAGRGQETQYF
abundance: NA
v_gene: TRBV6-1
j_gene: TRBJ2-5
d_gene: TRBD2
len: 18

CDR3nt: TGTGCCACCTCCGGACAGGGAAGGGGCAATCAGCCCCAGCATTTT
CDR3aa: CATSGQGRGNQPQHF
abundance: NA
v_gene: TRBV19
j_gene: TRBJ1-5
d_gene: TRBD1
len: 15

CDR3nt: TGTGCCAGCAGCCACCCGATGGACAGTAGGGATTCACCCCTCCACTTT
CDR3aa: CASSHPMDSRDSPLHF
abundance: NA
v_gene: TRBV5-4
j_gene: TRBJ1-6
d_gene: NA
len: 16

CDR3nt: TGTGCCAGCAGCTTAGACGGTGCGACAGGAACCTATGGCTACACCTTC
CDR3aa: CASSLDGATGTYGYTF
abundance: NA
v_gene: TRBV3-1/TRBV3-2
j_gene: TRBJ1-2
d_gene: NA
len: 16

CDR3nt: TGTGCCAGCAGCCGACAGGGTACAGATACGCAGTATTTT
CDR3aa: CASSRQGTDTQYF
abundance: NA
v_gene: TRBV7-3
j_gene: TRBJ2-3
d_gene: TRBD1
len: 13

CDR3nt: TGTGCCAGCAGCTTAGATTGGGGCGCAAACTATGGCTACACCTTC
CDR3aa: CASSLDWGANYGYTF
abundance: few
v_gene: TRBV11-2
j_gene: TRBJ1-2
d_gene: NA
len: 15

CDR3nt: TGTGCCAGCAGGCCAGACACCCTAGGGGACACCATATATTTT
CDR3aa: CASRPDTLGDTIYF
abundance: NA
v_gene: TRBV25-1
j_gene: TRBJ1-3
d_gene: NA
len: 14

CDR3nt: TGTGCCAGCAGCTATGGGACAGGGGGCGCAAATGGCTACACCTTC
CDR3aa: CASSYGTGGANGYTF
abundance: NA
v_gene: TRBV6-5
j_gene: TRBJ1-2
d_gene: TRBD1
len: 15

CDR3nt: TGCGCCAGCAGCCCGTTTGGAGGGTCACCCTACGAGCAGTACTTC
CDR3aa: CASSPFGGSPYEQYF
abundance: NA
v_gene: TRBV4-1
j_gene: TRBJ2-7
d_gene: NA
len: 15

CDR3nt: TGTGCCAGTAGTCTCCTGCAGCGGGAGAGGCTCTCCTCTGGGGCCAACGTCCTGACTTTC
CDR3aa: CASSLLQRERLSSGANVLTF
abundance: NA
v_gene: TRBV19
j_gene: TRBJ2-6
d_gene: TRBD2
len: 20

CDR3nt: TGCGCCAGCTCAGCTAGCGGGGGGATCAGCTCCTACGAGCAGTACTTC
CDR3aa: CASSASGGISSYEQYF
abundance: NA
v_gene: TRBV5-1
j_gene: TRBJ2-7
d_gene: TRBD2
len: 16

CDR3nt: TGTGCCAGCACCGTGAAGCACGAGCAGTACTTC
CDR3aa: CASTVKHEQYF
abundance: NA
v_gene: TRBV2
j_gene: TRBJ2-7
d_gene: NA
len: 11

CDR3nt: TGTGCCAGCACCCCCACAGGGGGCAATCAGCCCCAGCATTTT
CDR3aa: CASTPTGGNQPQHF
abundance: few
v_gene: TRBV6-2/TRBV6-3
j_gene: TRBJ1-5
d_gene: TRBD1
len: 14

CDR3nt: TGTGCCACCAGCCCGGACCAGGGCACTGAAGCTTTCTTT
CDR3aa: CATSPDQGTEAFF
abundance: NA
v_gene: TRBV24-1
j_gene: TRBJ1-1
d_gene: NA
len: 13

CDR3nt: TGTGCCACCAGTGAACGGGAGCTAGGCGAGCAGTACTTC
CDR3aa: CATSERELGEQYF
abundance: NA
v_gene: TRBV24-1
j_gene: TRBJ2-7
d_gene: NA
len: 13

CDR3nt: TGTGCCAGCAGTTTATCGGGGACAGGGCCTGAAGCTTTCTTT
CDR3aa: CASSLSGTGPEAFF
abundance: NA
v_gene: TRBV27
j_gene: TRBJ1-1
d_gene: TRBD1
len: 14

CDR3nt: TGCGCCAGCAGCTTAATAGGGGTTGGGTCCACTGAAGCTTTCTTT
CDR3aa: CASSLIGVGSTEAFF
abundance: few
v_gene: TRBV5-1
j_gene: TRBJ1-1
d_gene: NA
len: 15

CDR3nt: TGTGCCAGTAGTATAGACGATGGAGGGTTAGACAAGGCCTCGCCCATTAACTATGGCTACACCTTC
CDR3aa: CASSIDDGGLDKASPINYGYTF
abundance: NA
v_gene: TRBV19
j_gene: TRBJ1-2
d_gene: NA
len: 22

CDR3nt: TGTGCCAGCAGCTTAACACAAGTTAATGAAAAACTGTTTTTT
CDR3aa: CASSLTQVNEKLFF
abundance: NA
v_gene: TRBV7-9
j_gene: TRBJ1-4
d_gene: NA
len: 14

CDR3nt: TGTGCCAGCAGCTGGGCCGAACGGTTTGCCTACGAGCAGTACTTC
CDR3aa: CASSWAERFAYEQYF
abundance: NA
v_gene: TRBV7-9
j_gene: TRBJ2-7
d_gene: NA
len: 15

CDR3nt: TGTGCCAGCAGTTTATCATGGGGGGGCTCCTACGAGCAGTACTTC
CDR3aa: CASSLSWGGSYEQYF
abundance: NA
v_gene: TRBV27
j_gene: TRBJ2-7
d_gene: TRBD2
len: 15

CDR3nt: TGTGCCAGCAGTTACCGACTAGCGGGGGGCACAGATACGCAGTATTTT
CDR3aa: CASSYRLAGGTDTQYF
abundance: NA
v_gene: TRBV6-2/TRBV6-3
j_gene: TRBJ2-3
d_gene: TRBD2
len: 16

CDR3nt: TGTGCCAGCAGAGGGACAATGGGATCCCTCCACTTT
CDR3aa: CASRGTMGSLHF
abundance: NA
v_gene: TRBV2
j_gene: TRBJ1-6
d_gene: NA
len: 12

CDR3nt: TGTGCCAGCAGTGAAATCGTGACTAGCGGGGGGGACACAGATACGCAGTATTTT
CDR3aa: CASSEIVTSGGDTDTQYF
abundance: NA
v_gene: TRBV6-1
j_gene: TRBJ2-3
d_gene: TRBD2
len: 18

CDR3nt: TGTGCCAGCAGCTTGGTCGGGATATACAATGAGCAGTTCTTC
CDR3aa: CASSLVGIYNEQFF
abundance: NA
v_gene: TRBV5-6
j_gene: TRBJ2-1
d_gene: NA
len: 14

CDR3nt: TGTGCCTGGGGGACAGGGGGCGCGAGGGCCGGGGAGCTGTTTTTT
CDR3aa: CAWGTGGARAGELFF
abundance: NA
v_gene: TRBV30
j_gene: TRBJ2-2
d_gene: TRBD1
len: 15

CDR3nt: TGTGCCTGGAGATCTAGACAGGGTGATCAGCCCCAGCATTTT
CDR3aa: CAWRSRQGDQPQHF
abundance: NA
v_gene: TRBV30
j_gene: TRBJ1-5
d_gene: TRBD1
len: 14

CDR3nt: TGTGCCAGCAGTTTAAGTTCTTTCGGGGAGACCCAGTACTTC
CDR3aa: CASSLSSFGETQYF
abundance: NA
v_gene: TRBV7-3
j_gene: TRBJ2-5
d_gene: NA
len: 14

CDR3nt: TGCGCCAGCAGCGTGATACAGGGGGCGGATGAGCAGTTCTTC
CDR3aa: CASSVIQGADEQFF
abundance: NA
v_gene: TRBV5-1
j_gene: TRBJ2-1
d_gene: TRBD1
len: 14

CDR3nt: TGCAGCGTGGGAGGGACTAACACAGATACGCAGTATTTT
CDR3aa: CSVGGTNTDTQYF
abundance: NA
v_gene: TRBV29-1
j_gene: TRBJ2-3
d_gene: TRBD2
len: 13

CDR3nt: TGTGCCAGCTCCAGGGAGAACTATGGCTACACCTTC
CDR3aa: CASSRENYGYTF
abundance: once
v_gene: TRBV7-9
j_gene: TRBJ1-2
d_gene: NA
len: 12

CDR3nt: TGTGCCAGCAGCCAACCGGGACAGGGGCTTACCGGGGAGCTGTTTTTT
CDR3aa: CASSQPGQGLTGELFF
abundance: NA
v_gene: TRBV3-1/TRBV3-2
j_gene: TRBJ2-2
d_gene: TRBD1
len: 16

CDR3nt: TGTGCCAGCAGCCAAGTCACCGGCGAGCAGTACTTC
CDR3aa: CASSQVTGEQYF
abundance: NA
v_gene: TRBV28
j_gene: TRBJ2-7
d_gene: NA
len: 12

CDR3nt: TGTGCCAGCAGCCAAGTGTTTGGGGCTGGGTCCTACAATGAGCAGTTCTTC
CDR3aa: CASSQVFGAGSYNEQFF
abundance: NA
v_gene: TRBV3-1/TRBV3-2
j_gene: TRBJ2-1
d_gene: NA
len: 17

CDR3nt: TGTGCCAGCAGCACGCGGACTAGCTTCACCGGGGAGCTGTTTTTT
CDR3aa: CASSTRTSFTGELFF
abundance: NA
v_gene: TRBV11-2
j_gene: TRBJ2-2
d_gene: TRBD2
len: 15

CDR3nt: TGTGCCAGCAGCCAAGATCGACAGTCCTACGAGCAGTACTTC
CDR3aa: CASSQDRQSYEQYF
abundance: NA
v_gene: TRBV4-2
j_gene: TRBJ2-7
d_gene: NA
len: 14

CDR3nt: TGTGCCAGCAGCCAAGATAGGACTAGCGGCACCTACGAGCAGTACTTC
CDR3aa: CASSQDRTSGTYEQYF
abundance: NA
v_gene: TRBV7-9
j_gene: TRBJ2-7
d_gene: TRBD2
len: 16

CDR3nt: TGTGCCAGCTGTGCCAATGCTATAAGAAACTATGGCTACACCTTC
CDR3aa: CASCANAIRNYGYTF
abundance: NA
v_gene: TRBV5-8
j_gene: TRBJ1-2
d_gene: NA
len: 15

CDR3nt: TGTGCCAGCAATCAAGTCGCGGGGAGAAACACCATATATTTT
CDR3aa: CASNQVAGRNTIYF
abundance: NA
v_gene: TRBV28
j_gene: TRBJ1-3
d_gene: NA
len: 14

CDR3nt: TGTGCCAGCAGCTCCCCGGGACAGGCAAATCAGCCCCAGCATTTT
CDR3aa: CASSSPGQANQPQHF
abundance: NA
v_gene: TRBV7-3
j_gene: TRBJ1-5
d_gene: TRBD1
len: 15

CDR3nt: TGTGCCAGCAGCCAAGATCAGGGTTACGGAAACACCATATATTTT
CDR3aa: CASSQDQGYGNTIYF
abundance: few
v_gene: TRBV3-1/TRBV3-2
j_gene: TRBJ1-3
d_gene: NA
len: 15

CDR3nt: TGTGCCAGCAGTGACAGGGGGGGGTCACCCCTCCACTTT
CDR3aa: CASSDRGGSPLHF
abundance: NA
v_gene: TRBV28
j_gene: TRBJ1-6
d_gene: TRBD1
len: 13

CDR3nt: TGTGCCAGCAGCTTGGGACTAGCGGGAGACGAGCAGTACTTC
CDR3aa: CASSLGLAGDEQYF
abundance: NA
v_gene: TRBV5-4
j_gene: TRBJ2-7
d_gene: TRBD2
len: 14